This is a list of T cell receptor beta chains from one sample in a study of T cell changes during pregnancy in multiple sclerosis. The method was immunoSEQ multiplex PCR; TCRdb's version includes in-frame clones alone and lacks a portion of them. The table includes 55,000 to 65,000 clones, 93% detected once. Source: CD8+ T cells from peripheral blood mononuclear cells, taken in the third trimester of pregnancy. The receptors stem from a female donor with multiple sclerosis, enrolled in a pregnancy study. CDR3s include the opening cysteine and the closing phenylalanine or tryptophan. The listing skips clone size in some rows; elsewhere it reads once, few, many or a size class.

cdr3_aa: CASSRDIAGERRAYEQYF
v_call: TRBV7-6
clone_size: NA
j_call: TRBJ2-7

cdr3_aa: CASSFPPPTGELFF
v_call: TRBV7-6
clone_size: NA
j_call: TRBJ2-2

cdr3_aa: CASSQDLVRRAGGHNEQFF
v_call: TRBV4-2
clone_size: NA
j_call: TRBJ2-1

cdr3_aa: CASGPQRDPPYEQYF
v_call: TRBV5-5
clone_size: NA
j_call: TRBJ2-7

cdr3_aa: CASSQEVPGQGETQYF
v_call: TRBV4-3
clone_size: medium-sized
j_call: TRBJ2-5

cdr3_aa: CASSQTGTGGNQPQHF
v_call: TRBV4-1
clone_size: NA
j_call: TRBJ1-5

cdr3_aa: CASSFRGTGGFEQYF
v_call: TRBV11-2
clone_size: NA
j_call: TRBJ2-7

cdr3_aa: CASSLGSFQFF
v_call: TRBV5-4
clone_size: NA
j_call: TRBJ2-1

cdr3_aa: CASSDITANYGYTF
v_call: TRBV25-1
clone_size: NA
j_call: TRBJ1-2

cdr3_aa: CGSGSYNEQFF
v_call: TRBV19
clone_size: few
j_call: TRBJ2-1

cdr3_aa: CASSLAVWGQGGTGELFF
v_call: TRBV5-4
clone_size: NA
j_call: TRBJ2-2

cdr3_aa: CASSLTGGGTEAFF
v_call: TRBV6-6
clone_size: NA
j_call: TRBJ1-1

cdr3_aa: CASSSGRLGEFF
v_call: TRBV19
clone_size: NA
j_call: TRBJ2-1

cdr3_aa: CASSQVFRNEQYF
v_call: TRBV4-1
clone_size: NA
j_call: TRBJ2-7

cdr3_aa: CASSLQGQGETQYF
v_call: TRBV28
clone_size: NA
j_call: TRBJ2-5

cdr3_aa: CASRGTSGRGTDTQYF
v_call: TRBV9
clone_size: once
j_call: TRBJ2-3

cdr3_aa: CSVDRGGTYNEQFF
v_call: TRBV29-1
clone_size: NA
j_call: TRBJ2-1

cdr3_aa: CASSPAGVGQETQYF
v_call: TRBV14
clone_size: NA
j_call: TRBJ2-5

cdr3_aa: CAWRLAGEDTQYF
v_call: TRBV30
clone_size: NA
j_call: TRBJ2-3

cdr3_aa: CASSIAPGGGYGYTF
v_call: TRBV19
clone_size: NA
j_call: TRBJ1-2

cdr3_aa: CASSPRDRGETNEKLFF
v_call: TRBV4-1
clone_size: NA
j_call: TRBJ1-4

cdr3_aa: CASRSPRKGRTTNYGYTF
v_call: TRBV23-1
clone_size: NA
j_call: TRBJ1-2

cdr3_aa: CASSPGTSGLYEQYF
v_call: TRBV11-2
clone_size: NA
j_call: TRBJ2-7

cdr3_aa: CASSQDRGGNTIYF
v_call: TRBV4-3
clone_size: NA
j_call: TRBJ1-3

cdr3_aa: CASSELQGMTGELFF
v_call: TRBV2
clone_size: NA
j_call: TRBJ2-2

cdr3_aa: CASRGMDRGRGQFF
v_call: TRBV28
clone_size: NA
j_call: TRBJ2-1

cdr3_aa: CASSLDRVGSYEQYF
v_call: TRBV7-8
clone_size: NA
j_call: TRBJ2-7

cdr3_aa: CSAERSWEREGSYEQYF
v_call: TRBV29-1
clone_size: NA
j_call: TRBJ2-7

cdr3_aa: CASSYERPRHEQYF
v_call: TRBV6-6
clone_size: once
j_call: TRBJ2-7

cdr3_aa: CASSRPGLAGGRTTILYNEQFF
v_call: TRBV14
clone_size: NA
j_call: TRBJ2-1

cdr3_aa: CASSERGGSYNEQFF
v_call: TRBV27
clone_size: NA
j_call: TRBJ2-1

cdr3_aa: CASSQESGSGANVLTF
v_call: TRBV4-2
clone_size: many
j_call: TRBJ2-6

cdr3_aa: CASSLGLAGFSTDTQYF
v_call: TRBV5-1
clone_size: NA
j_call: TRBJ2-3

cdr3_aa: CASSEVSRVRNQPQHF
v_call: TRBV6-1
clone_size: once
j_call: TRBJ1-5

cdr3_aa: CASSFGGRAGETQYF
v_call: TRBV5-1
clone_size: NA
j_call: TRBJ2-5

cdr3_aa: CASSHDRGPHNEQFF
v_call: TRBV11-3
clone_size: NA
j_call: TRBJ2-1

cdr3_aa: CASSLRGGNTEAFF
v_call: TRBV6-5
clone_size: NA
j_call: TRBJ1-1

cdr3_aa: CASSLGTSGSYNEQFF
v_call: TRBV7-2
clone_size: NA
j_call: TRBJ2-1

cdr3_aa: CASSLQAEPGELFF
v_call: TRBV7-9
clone_size: NA
j_call: TRBJ2-2

cdr3_aa: CASSLEAGSYEQYF
v_call: TRBV7-9
clone_size: NA
j_call: TRBJ2-7

cdr3_aa: CASSEGLNEKLFF
v_call: TRBV5-8
clone_size: NA
j_call: TRBJ1-4

cdr3_aa: CASSSTQGYEQYF
v_call: TRBV18
clone_size: NA
j_call: TRBJ2-7

cdr3_aa: CASSLGPGTNEKLFF
v_call: TRBV27
clone_size: few
j_call: TRBJ1-4

cdr3_aa: CASRRTDFYEQYF
v_call: TRBV28
clone_size: NA
j_call: TRBJ2-7

cdr3_aa: CASSNPGLANEQYF
v_call: TRBV19
clone_size: NA
j_call: TRBJ2-7

cdr3_aa: CASSISVQPQHF
v_call: TRBV19
clone_size: NA
j_call: TRBJ1-5

cdr3_aa: CASSGSGSFDEQYF
v_call: TRBV9
clone_size: NA
j_call: TRBJ2-7

cdr3_aa: CASSWTGLSGANVLTF
v_call: TRBV28
clone_size: NA
j_call: TRBJ2-6

cdr3_aa: CASSVGQGQETQYF
v_call: TRBV9
clone_size: NA
j_call: TRBJ2-5

cdr3_aa: CASRVGQGGEKLFF
v_call: TRBV5-6
clone_size: NA
j_call: TRBJ1-4

cdr3_aa: CASRGGRFEQYF
v_call: TRBV7-9
clone_size: NA
j_call: TRBJ2-7

cdr3_aa: CASSLISGSSYNEQFF
v_call: TRBV28
clone_size: NA
j_call: TRBJ2-1

cdr3_aa: CASSWGQGTEQYF
v_call: TRBV27
clone_size: NA
j_call: TRBJ2-7

cdr3_aa: CASEVLREASYGYTF
v_call: TRBV7-9
clone_size: NA
j_call: TRBJ1-2

cdr3_aa: CASSYPGLAGGGEQFF
v_call: TRBV6-5
clone_size: NA
j_call: TRBJ2-1

cdr3_aa: CASALEDKGRYGYTF
v_call: TRBV7-6
clone_size: NA
j_call: TRBJ1-2

cdr3_aa: CAILDAGRQFF
v_call: TRBV2
clone_size: NA
j_call: TRBJ2-1